The 18 T cell receptor beta chains given below trace back to one sample, sequenced in a study of T-cell memory formation after mild COVID-19. TCRdb reprocessed the 5' RACE reads with MiXCR, giving one entry per CDR3 protein. The table lists about 320,000 distinct CDR3 sequences, roughly an eighth of them singletons, with around a fifth in the top ten. The source material was PBMCs or a T cell subset sorted from them (not recorded which). The receptors originated from a man aged 18 to 35 who had mild COVID-19 (a few samples of this study predate the infection). Cell type and time point are not known.

This clonotype was seen a few times. The rearrangement uses TRBV5-1 and TRBJ1-2; no clear D. The CDR3 totals 15 residues. Germline V CDR1 and CDR2: SGHRS, YFSETQ. V dropped 0 bases and J dropped 4 bases, with 13 bases sitting between them. This CDR3 is CASSLAGREIYGYTF. The DNA for the CDR3 is TGCGCCAGCAGCTTGGCAGGCAGAGAAATCTATGGCTACACCTTC.

This clonotype was observed at least ten times. The V and J genes are TRBV6-5 and TRBJ1-2; D gene ambiguous. Germline V CDR1 and CDR2: MNHEY, SVGAGI. CDR3 length: 15 residues. The V and J ends lost 0 bases and 0 bases respectively, with 8 bases between them. CDR3 protein: CASSYSTLANYGYTF. CDR3 DNA: TGTGCCAGCAGTTACTCGACGCTAGCTAACTATGGCTACACCTTC.

This clonotype was counted between two and nine times. V is TRBV10-2 and J is TRBJ2-7; 7 positions agree with TRBD1. The length of the CDR3 is 13 residues. The V segment lost 6 bases and the J segment 2 bases; nucleotides outside the gene matches: 4. Germline V gene data show CDR1 as WSHSY and CDR2 as SAAADI. CDR3 in amino acids: CASRDRTPYEQYF. CDR3 DNA: TGCGCCAGCAGGGACAGGACTCCCTACGAGCAGTACTTC.

This clonotype was seen a handful of times. CDR3 protein: CASKLATKGETQYF. CDR3 bases: TGTGCCAGCAAGCTGGCTACTAAGGGAGAGACCCAGTACTTC. The chain combines TRBV6-1 with TRBJ2-5; no firm D call. The V end lost 7 bases, the J end lost 4 bases, and 16 bases lay between the germline ends. This CDR3 is 14 amino acids long. The germline CDR1 and CDR2 sequences are MNHNS and SASEGT.

The rearrangement joins TRBV5-1 to TRBJ2-2, with D tentatively TRBD2 (5 bases). Germline CDR1 and CDR2: SGHRS and YFSETQ. V lost 3 bases and J lost 4, with 10 bases in between. CDR3 length equals 14 residues. The CDR3 DNA reads TGCGCCAGCAGCTCTTCGGGGTTCACCGGGGAGCTGTTTTTT. Its protein is CASSSSGFTGELFF.

This clonotype was seen only a few times. The V call is TRBV11-1, the J call TRBJ1-4, with D tentatively TRBD1 (6 bases). The V end was cut by 3 bases, the J end by 6 bases, with 11 bases between. The germline V gene has CDR1 SGHAT and CDR2 FQDESV (reference sequence). This CDR3 region has 14 residues. The DNA of the CDR3 is TGTGCCAGCAGCTTCCGGGACACAGATGAAAAACTGTTTTTT. Its protein product is CASSFRDTDEKLFF.

There are a few counts of this clonotype. The chain combines TRBV6-2 or TRBV6-3 with TRBJ2-7; D might be TRBD2 (5 bases). Germline V gene lookup returns CDR1 MNHEY and CDR2 SVGEGT. The CDR3 contains 14 residues. V dropped 5 bases and J dropped 2 bases, with 13 bases sitting between them. The CDR3 loop is CASSKLPGAYEQYF. CDR3 coding DNA: TGTGCCAGCAGTAAGTTACCCGGGGCCTACGAGCAGTACTTC.

The sample holds a few counts of this clonotype. The V call is TRBV7-8, the J call TRBJ2-1; weak D call: TRBD1 (6 bases). The CDR3 sequence is 13 residues long. Between the trimmed V and J ends, which lost 4 bases and 9 bases, there was a span of 13 bases. Per the germline V gene, CDR1 is SGHVS and CDR2 is FQNEAQ. The CDR3 spells CASSSNRAGEQFF. CDR3 sequence (DNA): TGTGCCAGCAGCTCCAACAGGGCGGGTGAGCAGTTCTTC.

The CDR3 region is CASSPPGQPYEQFF. CDR3 sequence (DNA): TGTGCCAGCTCACCACCGGGACAGCCCTATGAGCAGTTCTTC. The rearrangement links TRBV18 to TRBJ2-1; TRBD1 matches at 7 bases. Germline CDR1 is KGHSH and CDR2 is LQKENI. This CDR3 region has 14 residues. With V trimmed by 0 bases and J by 8 bases, 4 bases remained unmatched.

This clonotype was seen many times. The chain joins TRBV10-3 to TRBJ2-7, with a tentative D call TRBD1 (6 bases). Trimming took off 7 bases at V and 4 bases at J, with 11 bases between the two ends. CDR3 size: 12 residues. CDR1 and CDR2 (germline): ENHRY, SYGVKD. CDR3 loop: CAITSDSYEQYF. CDR3 sequence (DNA): TGTGCCATCACATCGGACAGTTACGAGCAGTACTTC.

This rearrangement joins TRBV4-3 to TRBJ2-7; unclear D gene. The CDR3 totals 16 residues. With 2 bases removed from V and 3 bases from J, the gap between germline ends came to 17 bases. Germline CDR1 LGHNA, CDR2 YSLEER. For the CDR3, the DNA is TGCGCCAGCAGCCAAAGGGTGGTGTCGTGGGGCTACGAGCAGTACTTC. Residues: CASSQRVVSWGYEQYF.

This clonotype has a handful of counts. This chain links TRBV29-1 with TRBJ1-2; no reliable D call. This CDR3 spans 17 amino acids. The germline gives CDR1 SQVTM, CDR2 ANQGSEA. The germline V and J ends were trimmed by 4 bases and 4 bases, with 25 bases remaining between them. DNA for the CDR3: TGCAGCGTTGGTAGTGTTGTAAAGGCGGATCTTTCCTATGGCTACACCTTC. This translates into CSVGSVVKADLSYGYTF.

CDR3 in amino acids: CASSPAYEQYV. The CDR3 DNA sequence: TGTGCCAGCAGTCCCGCCTACGAGCAGTACGTC. The chain links TRBV2 to TRBJ2-7, with D hard to call. Trimming took 5 bases from V and 2 from J, leaving 4 bases between them. Per germline, CDR1 SNHLY and CDR2 FYNNEI. This CDR3 contains 11 residues.

A few counts support this clonotype. The genes are TRBV24-1 and TRBJ2-1, with TRBD1 matching 9 bases. From germline, CDR1 is KGHDR and CDR2 SFDVKD. This CDR3 spans 14 amino acids. J lost 5 bases, V lost 7 bases, and 5 bases had no gene match. As DNA, the CDR3 is TGTGCCACCAGCGCGACAGGGGGTCACAATGAGCAGTTCTTC. Amino acids: CATSATGGHNEQFF.

Only a few counts were recorded for this clonotype. The rearrangement joins TRBV12-3 or TRBV12-4 to TRBJ1-4; D call uncertain. Deletions cut 2 bases from V and 6 bases from J, with 7 bases between. The length of the CDR3 is 13 residues. This CDR3 reads CASSLYPDEKLFF. In nucleotides, the CDR3 is TGTGCCAGCAGTTTATATCCTGATGAAAAACTGTTTTTT.

The rearrangement uses TRBV19 and TRBJ1-1; D gene uncertain. CDR3 length: 15 amino acids. Germline CDR1 LNHDA, CDR2 SQIVND (reference sequence). The ends were cut back, 4 bases at V and 1 base at J, with 13 bases in the middle. This CDR3 is CASSKTQPANTEAFF. Written as DNA, the CDR3 is TGTGCCAGTAGTAAAACACAGCCCGCGAACACTGAAGCTTTCTTT. Drawing the rest from reference TRBV19 and TRBJ1-1, the complete variable domain is DGGITQSPKYLFRKEGQNVTLSCEQNLNHDAMYWYRQDPGQGLRLIYYSQIVNDFQKGDIAEGYSVSREKKESFPLTVTSAQKNPTAFYLCASSKTQPANTEAFFGQGTRLTVV.

The sample holds a few counts of this clonotype. This chain joins TRBV12-3 or TRBV12-4 and TRBJ1-2, with 8 bases identical to TRBD1. The trim removed 5 bases at V and 4 bases at J, leaving 6 bases unmatched. The CDR3 loop spans 14 amino acids. The CDR3 here is CASSPKGTGYGYTF. DNA of the CDR3: TGTGCCAGCAGTCCAAAGGGGACAGGCTATGGCTACACCTTC.

This clonotype has a handful of counts. The chain recombines TRBV4-2 with TRBJ2-7, with a tentative D call TRBD2 (5 bases). V lost 0 bases, J lost 1 base, and 10 bases lay in between. The CDR3 sequence is 15 residues long. Germline CDR1 reads LGHNA; CDR2 reads YNFKEQ. CDR3 sequence (DNA): TGTGCCAGCAGCCAAGAGAGGGCAGGATCCTACGAGCAGTACTTC. Protein sequence: CASSQERAGSYEQYF.